These 9 T cell receptor beta chains share one sample of origin, sequenced in a study of Ad26.COV2.S vaccination and SARS-CoV-2 variants. Repertoires were generated with immunoSEQ multiplex PCR, while TCRdb's copy carries only in-frame clones and drops some. The data hold a few hundred thousand clones, with around 87% observed a single time. Treatment specified: roughly 20 received Ad26.COV2.S at low or high dose, single or two shots; several received placebo; per-sample allocation not given. Samples were taken on day 63 after the first vaccine or placebo injection. Here the sequenced sample was peripheral blood, taken in a trial of Ad26.COV2.S vaccine versus placebo. Receptors were obtained from a person aged 18-65 years who received the Ad26.COV2.S COVID-19 vaccine or a placebo.

This chain uses TRBV12-3 or TRBV12-4 with TRBJ2-7, with TRBD2 matching over 7 bases. Trimming took 7 bases from V and 7 from J; bases not matched to a gene: 10. There are 13 residues in the CDR3. The CDR3, as DNA: TGTGCCAGCACGTGGGGGGGAGGAAGGGAGCAGTACTTC. Its translation is CASTWGGGREQYF.

The chain carries TRBV11-2 and TRBJ2-2, with D uncertain. Germline V CDR1 and CDR2: SGHAT, FQNNGV. Trimming cost V 0 bases and J 1 base, with 6 bases left between them. This CDR3 region has 15 residues. CDR3: CASSLEWGNTGELFF. The CDR3 DNA reads TGTGCCAGCAGCTTAGAGTGGGGGAACACCGGGGAGCTGTTTTTT.

The rearrangement uses TRBV6-6 and TRBJ2-2; tentative D call: TRBD2 (5 bases). CDR3 length equals 15 residues. The germline CDR1 and CDR2 sequences are MNHNY and SVGAGI (reference sequence). Trimming cost V 0 bases and J 6 bases, with 11 bases left between them. CDR3 nucleotide sequence: TGTGCCAGCAGTTACTCGACTACCCCGCCCGGGGAGCTGTTTTTT. Amino acid sequence: CASSYSTTPPGELFF.

The chain joins TRBV19 to TRBJ2-7; weak D call: TRBD1 (6 bases). The CDR3 has 14 amino acids. Germline V gives CDR1 LNHDA, CDR2 SQIVND (reference sequence). Trimming removed 1 base at V and 1 base at J, with 8 bases between. The CDR3 is CASSIVGQSYEQYF. CDR3 nucleotides: TGTGCCAGTAGTATAGTAGGACAGTCCTACGAGCAGTACTTC.

The chain joins TRBV7-9 to TRBJ1-1; D unclear. Trimming pared 5 bases from V and 6 bases from J, leaving 16 bases between. The length of the CDR3 is 14 residues. Germline V lookup: CDR1 SEHNR, CDR2 FQNEAQ (reference sequence). CDR3 protein: CASSPERLSPEAFF. The CDR3 DNA is TGTGCCAGCAGCCCCGAGAGATTAAGCCCTGAAGCTTTCTTT. The full variable domain, with the rest looked up from reference TRBV7-9 and TRBJ1-1, is DTGVSQNPRHKITKRGQNVTFRCDPISEHNRLYWYRQTLGQGPEFLTYFQNEAQLEKSRLLSDRFSAERPKGSFSTLEIQRTEQGDSAMYLCASSPERLSPEAFFGQGTRLTVV.

The CDR3 loop is CATSREGTGNTIYF. In DNA, the CDR3 is TGTGCCACCAGCAGAGAAGGGACGGGAAACACCATATATTTT. The V and J genes are TRBV15 and TRBJ1-3; possibly TRBD1 for D (5 bases). The CDR3 totals 14 residues. CDR1 LNHNV and CDR2 YYDKDF come from the germline V gene (reference sequence). Trimming left V 0 bases short and J 4 bases short, with 7 bases between.

The gene calls are TRBV4-2 and TRBJ1-3, with unresolved D. CDR1 is LGHNA, CDR2 YNFKEQ, per germline. V lost 0 bases and J lost 5, with 11 bases in between. This CDR3 spans 15 amino acids. CDR3 protein: CASSQDSAGRNTIYF. In nucleotides, the CDR3 is TGTGCCAGCAGCCAAGACTCGGCGGGCAGAAACACCATATATTTT.

V gene TRBV25-1 combines with J gene TRBJ1-2, with 11 bases fitting TRBD1. Germline CDR1 reads MGHDK; CDR2 reads SYGVNS. With V trimmed by 9 bases and J by 7 bases, 7 bases remained unmatched. CDR3 size: 13 residues. CDR3 DNA sequence: TGTGCCAGTGGGGGGACAGGGGGTTTTGGCTACACCTTC. Its protein is CASGGTGGFGYTF.

The chain links TRBV2 to TRBJ1-1; TRBD1 might be the D (5 bases). Germline values: CDR1 SNHLY, CDR2 FYNNEI. The CDR3 is made up of 12 amino acids. The V end lost 8 bases, the J end lost 3 bases, and 10 bases lay between the germline ends. DNA of the CDR3: TGTGCCAGCGTCAGGGATTACACTGAAGCTTTCTTT. The encoded protein is CASVRDYTEAFF.